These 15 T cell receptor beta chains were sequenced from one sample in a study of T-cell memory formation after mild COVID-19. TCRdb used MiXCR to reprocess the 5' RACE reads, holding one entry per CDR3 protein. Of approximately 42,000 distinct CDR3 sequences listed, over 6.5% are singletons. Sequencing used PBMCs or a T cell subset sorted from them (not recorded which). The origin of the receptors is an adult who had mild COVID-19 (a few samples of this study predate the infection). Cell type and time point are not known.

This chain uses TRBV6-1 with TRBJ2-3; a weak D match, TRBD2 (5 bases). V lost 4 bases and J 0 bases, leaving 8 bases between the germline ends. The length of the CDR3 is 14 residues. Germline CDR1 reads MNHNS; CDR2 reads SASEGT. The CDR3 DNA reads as TGTGCCAGCAGTGCCACTAGAAGCACAGATACGCAGTATTTT. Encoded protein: CASSATRSTDTQYF.

The CDR3 DNA is TGTGCCAGCAGCTTAGCGGTGACAGGGGCCTACAATGAGCAGTTCTTC. This translates into CASSLAVTGAYNEQFF. V usage is TRBV7-6 and J usage is TRBJ2-1; 8 bases are shared with TRBD1. The CDR3 consists of 16 residues. V was clipped by 0 bases and J by 2 bases; unmatched bases: 3. The V gene's germline CDR1 is SGHVS and CDR2 FNYEAQ.

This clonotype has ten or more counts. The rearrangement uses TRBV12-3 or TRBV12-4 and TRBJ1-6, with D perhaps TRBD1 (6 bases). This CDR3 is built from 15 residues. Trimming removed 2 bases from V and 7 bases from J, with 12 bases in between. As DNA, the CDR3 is TGTGCCAGCAGTTTACTCGGACAGATCAATTCACCCCTCCACTTT. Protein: CASSLLGQINSPLHF.

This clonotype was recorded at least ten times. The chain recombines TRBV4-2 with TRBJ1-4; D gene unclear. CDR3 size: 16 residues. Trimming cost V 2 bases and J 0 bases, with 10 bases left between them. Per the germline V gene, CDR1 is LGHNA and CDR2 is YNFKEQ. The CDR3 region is CASSQIDRATNEKLFF. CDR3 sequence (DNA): TGTGCCAGCAGCCAAATCGACCGGGCAACTAATGAAAAACTGTTTTTT.

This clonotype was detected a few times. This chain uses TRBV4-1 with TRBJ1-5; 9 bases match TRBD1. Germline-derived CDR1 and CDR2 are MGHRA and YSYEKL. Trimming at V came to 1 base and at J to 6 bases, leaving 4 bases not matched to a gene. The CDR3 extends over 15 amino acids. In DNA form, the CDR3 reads TGCGCCAGCAGCCAAGGGACAGGGGATGTTCAGCCCCAGCATTTT. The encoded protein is CASSQGTGDVQPQHF.

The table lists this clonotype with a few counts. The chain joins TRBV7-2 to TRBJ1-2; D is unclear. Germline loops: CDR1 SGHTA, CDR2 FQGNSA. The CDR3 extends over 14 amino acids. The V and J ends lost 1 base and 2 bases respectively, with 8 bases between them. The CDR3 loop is CASSLVNGNYGYTF. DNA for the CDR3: TGTGCCAGCAGCTTAGTAAACGGAAACTATGGCTACACCTTC.

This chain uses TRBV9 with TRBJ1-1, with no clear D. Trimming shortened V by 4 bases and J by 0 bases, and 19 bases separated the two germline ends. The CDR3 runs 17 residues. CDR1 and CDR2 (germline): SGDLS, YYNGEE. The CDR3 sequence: CASSRNRTKTMNTEAFF. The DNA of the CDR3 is TGTGCCAGCAGCCGGAATAGGACGAAAACCATGAACACTGAAGCTTTCTTT.

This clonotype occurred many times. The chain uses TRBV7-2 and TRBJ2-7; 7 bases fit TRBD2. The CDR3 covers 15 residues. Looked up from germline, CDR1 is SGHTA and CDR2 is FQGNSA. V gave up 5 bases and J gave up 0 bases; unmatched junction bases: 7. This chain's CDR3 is CASSVQAGSSYEQYF. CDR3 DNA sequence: TGTGCCAGCAGCGTACAAGCGGGGAGCTCCTACGAGCAGTACTTC.

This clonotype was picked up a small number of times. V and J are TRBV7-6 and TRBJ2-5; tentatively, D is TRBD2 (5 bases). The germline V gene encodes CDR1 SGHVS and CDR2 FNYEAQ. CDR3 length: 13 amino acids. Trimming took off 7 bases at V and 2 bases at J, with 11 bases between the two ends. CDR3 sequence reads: CASTHGVQETQYF. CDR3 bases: TGTGCCAGCACGCACGGGGTACAAGAGACCCAGTACTTC.

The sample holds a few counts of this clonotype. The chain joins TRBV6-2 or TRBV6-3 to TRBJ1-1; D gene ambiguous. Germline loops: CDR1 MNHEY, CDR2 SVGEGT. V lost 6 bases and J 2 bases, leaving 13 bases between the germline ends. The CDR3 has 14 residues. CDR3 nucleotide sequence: TGTGCCAGCAGCCCAAGTCGAGTAAACACTGAAGCTTTCTTT. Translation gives CASSPSRVNTEAFF.

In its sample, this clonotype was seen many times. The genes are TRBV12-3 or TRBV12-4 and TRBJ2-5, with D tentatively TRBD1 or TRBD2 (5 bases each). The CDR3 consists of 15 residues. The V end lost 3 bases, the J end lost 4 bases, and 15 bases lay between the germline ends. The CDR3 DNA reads TGTGCCAGCAGTTTTATGAGGGGTGGAGGAGAGACCCAGTACTTC. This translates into CASSFMRGGGETQYF.

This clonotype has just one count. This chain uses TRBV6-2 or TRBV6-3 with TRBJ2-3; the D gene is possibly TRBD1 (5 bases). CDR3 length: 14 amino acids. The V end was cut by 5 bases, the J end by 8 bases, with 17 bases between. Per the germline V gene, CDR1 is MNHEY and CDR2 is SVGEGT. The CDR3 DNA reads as TGTGCCAGCAGTGACAGCCCAACCCAGGTTACGCAGTATTTT. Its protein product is CASSDSPTQVTQYF.

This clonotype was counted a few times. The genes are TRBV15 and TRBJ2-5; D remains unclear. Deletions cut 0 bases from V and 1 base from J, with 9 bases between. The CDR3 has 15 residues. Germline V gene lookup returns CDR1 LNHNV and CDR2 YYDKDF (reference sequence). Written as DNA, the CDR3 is TGTGCCACCAGCAGAGACCCGGGCCCCCAAGAGACCCAGTACTTC. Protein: CATSRDPGPQETQYF.

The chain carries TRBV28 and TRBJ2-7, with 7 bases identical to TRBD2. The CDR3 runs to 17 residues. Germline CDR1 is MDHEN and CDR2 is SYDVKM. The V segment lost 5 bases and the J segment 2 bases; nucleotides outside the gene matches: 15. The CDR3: CASSTQTMGGGTYEQYF. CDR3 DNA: TGTGCCAGCAGTACCCAGACTATGGGCGGGGGAACCTACGAGCAGTACTTC.

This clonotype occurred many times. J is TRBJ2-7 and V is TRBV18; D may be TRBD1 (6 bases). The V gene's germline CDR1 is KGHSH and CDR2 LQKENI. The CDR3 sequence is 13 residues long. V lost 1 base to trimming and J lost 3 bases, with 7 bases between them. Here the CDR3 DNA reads TGTGCCAGCTCACCACGGACAGACTACGAGCAGTACTTC. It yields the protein CASSPRTDYEQYF.